This record covers a single TCR beta chain. Its target is not known. A much more abundant neighbour one base away suggests this may be a read error. A primer in the constant region served to generate TCR beta cDNA from 450 to 600 ng of total RNA. Libraries of TCR beta came from three nested multiplex PCR rounds with slightly modified ARM-PCR. Each of the first two PCR rounds ran approximately 11 cycles with TRBV1-TRBV30 forward and C-beta reverse primers. MiXCR, applied by TCRdb to the multiplex PCR reads, yields one record per CDR3 protein. Of 300,000 to 400,000 distinct CDR3 sequences listed, about 65% are singletons. Unsorted whole blood served as the source of blood RNA, and germline DNA was extracted as well. It was before surgery that roughly 4.1 milliliters of peripheral blood were collected. These data come from a study of tumor-infiltrating lymphocytes in primary liver carcinoma. Study-wide context: Tissue type made little difference to sample yields of roughly 3.5 to 7.13 million productive TCRbeta reads.

Study findings and constraints: It was in tumors, not blood, that the top-250-clone fraction was significantly higher (p = 0.039).

The V end lost 4 bases, the J end lost 7 bases, and 12 bases lay between the germline ends. The germline V gene has CDR1 MNHNY and CDR2 SVGAGI (reference sequence). CDR3 length: 13 residues. The chain carries TRBV6-6 and TRBJ2-3; D remains ambiguous. Material: peripheral blood. This clonotype was sampled from a man aged 35-49 years with primary liver carcinoma and hepatitis B virus infection. The CDR3 is CASSSPSRNTQYF. The CDR3 nucleotides read TGTGCCAGCAGTTCCCCTTCGCGGAATACGCAGTATTTT.